What follows describes a single TCR beta chain. Antigen unknown. These data belong to a study of vaccination effects on CD4 cells after COVID-19. The overall study: Post-vaccine draws lagged the second dose by a median of 72 days.

V dropped 1 base and J dropped 5; count of bases not matched to a gene: 7. Germline-derived CDR1 and CDR2 are MGHRA and YSYEKL. The CDR3 totals 16 residues. Antigen-specific CD4+ T cells were first expanded with viral peptide pools by the ViraFEST assay and only then sequenced. Culture proceeded for approximately nine days, and CD4+ T cells were then isolated. The participants, recipients of two vaccine doses, got either BNT162b2 or mRNA-1273. It was with about 10 IU/ml IL-2 and 9.5 to 10 ug/ml peptides that around 1.9 million PBMC per well were cultured. Cells had half their medium changed to IL-2 medium on days 3 and 7. Method: immunoSEQ multiplex PCR; TCRdb's copy keeps in-frame clones and lacks some. The table has some 70,000 clones, 75% to 85% seen once; the top ten hold 1.2%.

This specimen consisted of CD4+ T cells from PBMCs cultured with HCoV-229E spike peptides, obtained after COVID-19 vaccination. This TCR was recovered from a human donor who received a COVID-19 vaccine. This chain links TRBV4-1 with TRBJ2-5, with 10 bases aligning to TRBD2. The CDR3 sequence: CASSQVGLAVRETQYF. CDR3 sequence (DNA): TGCGCCAGCAGCCAAGTCGGACTAGCGGTGAGGGAGACCCAGTACTTC.